The clone carrying this TCR beta chain came up many times. This entry is derived from a study of regulatory T cells in long-lasting Graves disease. This CDR3 contains 14 residues. CDR1 and CDR2 from the germline V gene are SNHLY and FYNNEI. Trimming removed 5 bases at V and 1 base at J, with 11 bases between. CDR3 regions were amplified by Arm-PCR using iRepertoire HTBI primers to build TCR beta libraries. TCRdb re-derived calls from the multiplex PCR reads in MiXCR, one entry per CDR3 protein. In the table there are 500,000 to 800,000 distinct CDR3 sequences, approximately 31% of which are singletons. Time point denoted: persistent/refractory GD, antithyroid drugs over 5 years with positive TRAb. PBMCs were the source of the RNA used for TCR sequencing.

This TCR was recovered from a female donor with Graves disease. V usage is TRBV2 and J usage is TRBJ1-2; TRBD1 might be the D (5 bases). This sample comprised peripheral blood mononuclear cells (PBMCs), obtained when the disease was refractory, from a patient treated with antithyroid drugs. Here the CDR3 DNA reads TGTGCCAGCAGTAAGACAGAATTTAACTATGGCTACACCTTC. Translation: CASSKTEFNYGYTF.